These 7 T cell receptor beta chains came from one sample sequenced in a study of cytomegalovirus exposure and HLA in healthy donors. This PCR relied on a set of 60 Vbeta primers and 13 Jbeta primers. Sequenced by immunoSEQ multiplex PCR; TCRdb stores in-frame clones only, minus some. The table shows approximately 69,000 clones, with roughly 80% occurring only once. The sequenced material came from PBMCs. The receptors were sampled from a woman in her twenties or thirties in good health and CMV-seropositive.

The genes are TRBV21-1 and TRBJ2-5; TRBD2 is taken as the D call from the table, unchecked against the DNA. TRBV21-1 is marked as a pseudogene. The CDR3 has 18 amino acids. In nucleotides, the CDR3 is TGTGCCAGCAGCAAATGGGGGTGCGGGGGGTGGGGACCAGAGACCCAGTACTTC. It is translated as CASSKWGCGGWGPETQYF.

This chain links TRBV19 with TRBJ1-2; D is undetermined. The CDR3 loop spans 13 amino acids. V lost 6 bases and J lost 4, with 12 bases in between. Germline CDR1 LNHDA, CDR2 SQIVND (reference sequence). The CDR3 DNA is TGTGCCAGTAGACGGGAACAGTTCTATGGCTACACCTTC. This sequence encodes CASRREQFYGYTF. The complete variable domain, with remaining parts taken from reference TRBV19 and TRBJ1-2, reads DGGITQSPKYLFRKEGQNVTLSCEQNLNHDAMYWYRQDPGQGLRLIYYSQIVNDFQKGDIAEGYSVSREKKESFPLTVTSAQKNPTAFYLCASRREQFYGYTFGSGTRLTVV.

This clone has a single count. The chain carries TRBV15 and TRBJ1-1, with 8 bases fitting TRBD1. J lost 8 bases, V lost 8 bases, and 4 bases had no gene match. CDR3 length: 11 amino acids. The V gene's germline CDR1 is LNHNV and CDR2 YYDKDF (reference sequence). The CDR3 DNA sequence: TGTGCCACCCGGACAGGGCGGGAAGCTTTCTTT. Its translation is CATRTGREAFF.

This chain links TRBV9 with TRBJ2-7; maybe TRBD1 (5 bases). CDR1 and CDR2 (germline): SGDLS, YYNGEE. The CDR3 is made up of 16 amino acids. With 0 bases removed from V and 0 bases from J, the gap between germline ends came to 13 bases. For the CDR3, the DNA is TGTGCCAGCAGCGTAGGGGGTACAGGTCTCTCCTACGAGCAGTACTTC. It encodes CASSVGGTGLSYEQYF.

V is TRBV23-1 and J is TRBJ1-1; D unclear. TRBV23-1 counts as an open reading frame of uncertain function. Trimming took off 1 base at V and 3 bases at J, with 12 bases between the two ends. CDR3 length equals 15 residues. The CDR3 nucleotides are TGCGCCAGCAGTCAATTCTCCAGGTCGCACACTGAAGCTTTCTTT. Translated, it gives CASSQFSRSHTEAFF.

The chain is built from TRBV7-2 and TRBJ1-2, with a weak D call TRBD1 (6 bases). Trimming took 2 bases from V and 3 from J, leaving 10 bases between them. Germline lookup yields CDR1 SGHTA and CDR2 FQGNSA. This CDR3 is 14 amino acids long. Written as DNA, the CDR3 is TGTGCCAGCAGCTTATTCAGGGGTGACTATGGCTACACCTTC. Amino acid sequence: CASSLFRGDYGYTF.

This clone was seen a handful of times. This chain joins TRBV29-1 and TRBJ2-6; 10 bases align to TRBD1. The trim removed 4 bases at V and 2 bases at J, leaving 8 bases unmatched. From germline, CDR1 is SQVTM and CDR2 ANQGSEA. There are 17 residues in the CDR3. The CDR3 region is CSVVSGTGVAGANVLTF. The CDR3 DNA sequence: TGCAGCGTTGTCAGCGGGACAGGGGTGGCTGGGGCCAACGTCCTGACTTTC.